This T cell receptor (beta chain) was documented in a study of blood T cell repertoires in COVID-19. In the study overall: The origin of the acute and convalescent COVID-19 samples was the United States, Italy and Spain.

The CDR3 runs 15 residues. From germline, CDR1 is MDHEN and CDR2 SYDVKM. The junction had 7 bases not matched to a gene; V was cut back by 3 bases and J by 6 bases. Method: immunoSEQ multiplex PCR; TCRdb's copy keeps in-frame clones and lacks some. The table lists 310,000 or so clones, roughly 87% of them singletons. Study members were between about 18 and 95 years old and lived in 20 to 30 US regions. The specimen was PBMCs or T cells enriched from blood (not recorded which). This TCR was recovered from a woman between 25 and 40 years old who had recovered from COVID-19. The chain links TRBV28 to TRBJ2-7; 11 positions match TRBD1. CDR3 sequence: CASSLRTGGSTEQYF. The CDR3 bases are TGTGCCAGCAGTTTGAGGACAGGGGGCTCTACCGAGCAGTACTTC.